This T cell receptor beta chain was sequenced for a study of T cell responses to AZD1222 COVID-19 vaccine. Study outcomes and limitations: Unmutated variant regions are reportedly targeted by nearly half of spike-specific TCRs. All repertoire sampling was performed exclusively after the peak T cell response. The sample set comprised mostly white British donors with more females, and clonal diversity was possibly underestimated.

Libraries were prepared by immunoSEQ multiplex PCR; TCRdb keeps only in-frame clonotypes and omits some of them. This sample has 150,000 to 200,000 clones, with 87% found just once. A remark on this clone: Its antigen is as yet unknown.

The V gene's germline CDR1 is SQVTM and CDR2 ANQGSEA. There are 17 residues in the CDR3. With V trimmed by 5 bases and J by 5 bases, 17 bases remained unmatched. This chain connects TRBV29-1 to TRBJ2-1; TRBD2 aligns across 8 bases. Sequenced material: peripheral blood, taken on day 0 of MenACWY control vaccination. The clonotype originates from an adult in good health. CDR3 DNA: TGCAGCGTTCCAAATTGGGTAGCGGGATCTTTCGACAATGAGCAGTTCTTC. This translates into CSVPNWVAGSFDNEQFF.